This TCR beta chain was captured by sequencing in a study of blood T cell repertoires in COVID-19. Study-wide background: Specimens from acute and convalescent COVID-19 originated in the United States, Italy and Spain.

The CDR3 is made up of 12 amino acids. CDR1 and CDR2 (germline): MNHNY, SVGAGI (reference sequence). Trimming cost V 4 bases and J 8 bases, with 9 bases left between them. Only in-frame clones appear in the TCRdb table, and some are missing; sequencing was by immunoSEQ multiplex PCR. The table records roughly 56,000 clones, more than 85% of them present only once. V gene TRBV6-6 combines with J gene TRBJ2-1; D gene ambiguous. The sequencing sample was made of peripheral blood. The receptor was isolated from a man aged 45-60 years with active COVID-19. As DNA, the CDR3 is TGTGCCAGCAGTTCCTCTATCTATGAGCAGTTCTTC. This translates into CASSSSIYEQFF.